This T cell receptor beta chain was observed in a study of T cell responses to AZD1222 COVID-19 vaccine (dated by TCRdb to 2020 to 2022). With regard to the full study: Because spike-specific TCR depth and breadth did not differ between the two schedules, AZD1222 recipients who got a second dose at roughly 4 weeks were pooled with those who got a second dose at roughly 12 weeks. Enrollment into the trials was organized by age into subgroups of 18-55, 56-69 and 70-plus years, and those subgroups contained approximately 160, 26 and 62 TCR-sequenced participants, respectively. A total of approximately 230 trial participants underwent TCR sequencing, of whom 207 received two doses of AZD1222 and about 26 received two doses of the MenACWY control vaccine. What the research found in general, with its limitations: Participants were mostly white British, with more females than males. The authors suggested clonal diversity may have been underestimated. CD4 TCRs associated with the vaccine covered the entire spike protein, and the dominant responses were in regions 160-218 and 743-854. Conclusions about previously exposed vaccinees are limited because only six or seven AZD1222 recipients were SARS-CoV-2 seropositive at baseline. Reportedly, close to half of the unique spike-specific TCRs recognized epitopes lying outside the regions that are mutated in the B.1.351 and B.1.1.7 variants. In the small 56-69-year group, the increase in depth fell short of significance, most likely because of low power. After two AZD1222 doses, spike-specific TCR breadth and depth were significantly higher than at day 0 and than in MenACWY recipients. Because no samples from the day 14 peak response were available, repertoires could be characterized only after the peak T cell response.

The time point tag for this specimen amounts to: baseline before first vaccination. Samples from vaccinated people were obtained from the UK trials COV001 and COV002, which included a single-blind randomized controlled phase 2/3 trial of AZD1222 (ChAdOx1 nCoV-19) in healthy adults. For TCRbeta chain sequencing, PBMC samples were collected from trial participants at day 0 and at day 28 after the second dose. Regarding this clone: What antigen it recognizes has not been identified. Per-nucleotide qualities are absent, and no much larger clonotype sits a single base away.

The CDR3 regions of human TCRbeta chains were analyzed by immunosequencing. The study's processing was this. TCRs in the repertoires were compared against a reference library of SARS-CoV-2-specific TCRs that had been generated with the MIRA antigen-specificity platform. Breadth was defined as the fraction of unique TCRs that were SARS-CoV-2-associated, and depth was defined as the fraction of total T cells that were SARS-CoV-2-associated. Each spike-specific TCR was assigned to its reactive spike region and to a CD4 or CD8 class using the MIRA data. Log10-transformed breadth and depth values were compared by one-way ANOVA with Sidak's multiple comparisons tests. This immuneACCESS table, as held by TCRdb, lists in-frame sequences with V and J called but not all clones. Of the missing ones, under half trace to an unresolved V gene in checked studies; the others have no known cause. For V, J and clone size, that table is used; D and trimming come from the DNA. The table for this sample lists 60,000 to 65,000 clones; more than 70% of them were counted only once. The ten largest clones represent 11% to 15% of the sample.

The CDR3 covers 15 residues, taking in both the cysteine and the phenylalanine. Only the CDR3 DNA is retained, 45 bases long and in frame from the first base. The germline V gene yields SGHAT for CDR1 and FQNNGV for CDR2. The germline ends are 10 bases apart after V is trimmed by 2 bases and J by 0 bases. Here the chain combines TRBV11-2 and TRBJ1-2; the D gene assignment is ambiguous. The origin of this receptor is an adult in good health. The source was peripheral blood, collected on day 0 of AZD1222 vaccination. The CDR3 in this case is CASSLLSISNYGYTF. The nucleotide sequence reads TGTGCCAGCAGCTTACTTTCGATTTCTAACTATGGCTACACCTTC.